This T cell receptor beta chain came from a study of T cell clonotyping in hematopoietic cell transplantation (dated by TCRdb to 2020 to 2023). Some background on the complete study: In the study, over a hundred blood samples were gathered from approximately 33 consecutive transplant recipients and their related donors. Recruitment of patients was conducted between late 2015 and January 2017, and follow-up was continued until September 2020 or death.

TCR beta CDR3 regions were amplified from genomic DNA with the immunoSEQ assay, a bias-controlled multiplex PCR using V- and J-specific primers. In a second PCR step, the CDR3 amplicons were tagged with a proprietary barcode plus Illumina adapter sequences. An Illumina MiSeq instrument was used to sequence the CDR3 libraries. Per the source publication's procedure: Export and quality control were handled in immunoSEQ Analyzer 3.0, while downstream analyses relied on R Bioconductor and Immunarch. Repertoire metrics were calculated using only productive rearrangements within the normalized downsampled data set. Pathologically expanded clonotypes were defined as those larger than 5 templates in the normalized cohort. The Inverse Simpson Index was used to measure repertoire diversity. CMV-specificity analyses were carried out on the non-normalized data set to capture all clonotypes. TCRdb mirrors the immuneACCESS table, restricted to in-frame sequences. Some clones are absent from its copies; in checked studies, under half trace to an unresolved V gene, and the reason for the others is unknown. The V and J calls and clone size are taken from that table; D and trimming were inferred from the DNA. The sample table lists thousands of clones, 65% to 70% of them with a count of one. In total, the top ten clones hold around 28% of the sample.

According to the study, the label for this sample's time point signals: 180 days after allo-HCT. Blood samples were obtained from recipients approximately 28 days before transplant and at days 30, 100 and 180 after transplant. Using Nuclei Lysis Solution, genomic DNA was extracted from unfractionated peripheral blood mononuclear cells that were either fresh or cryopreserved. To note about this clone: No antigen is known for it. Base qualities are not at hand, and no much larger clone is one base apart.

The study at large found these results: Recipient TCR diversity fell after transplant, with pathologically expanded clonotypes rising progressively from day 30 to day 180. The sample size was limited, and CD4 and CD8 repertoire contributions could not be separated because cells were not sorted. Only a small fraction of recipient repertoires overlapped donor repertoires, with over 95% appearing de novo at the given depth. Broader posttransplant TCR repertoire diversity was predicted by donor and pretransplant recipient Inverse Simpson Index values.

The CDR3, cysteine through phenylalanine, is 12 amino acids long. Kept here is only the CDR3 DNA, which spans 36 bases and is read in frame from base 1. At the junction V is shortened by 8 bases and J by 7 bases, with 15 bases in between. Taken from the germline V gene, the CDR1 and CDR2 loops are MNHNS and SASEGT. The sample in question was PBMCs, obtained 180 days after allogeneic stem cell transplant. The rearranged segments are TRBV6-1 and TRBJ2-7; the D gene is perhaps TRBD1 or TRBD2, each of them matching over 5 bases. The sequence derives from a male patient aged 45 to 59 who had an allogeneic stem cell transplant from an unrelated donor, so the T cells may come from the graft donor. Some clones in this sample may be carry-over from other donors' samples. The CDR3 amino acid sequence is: CASRDGAGEQYF. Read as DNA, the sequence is TGTGCCAGCCGGGACGGGGCCGGGGAGCAGTACTTC.